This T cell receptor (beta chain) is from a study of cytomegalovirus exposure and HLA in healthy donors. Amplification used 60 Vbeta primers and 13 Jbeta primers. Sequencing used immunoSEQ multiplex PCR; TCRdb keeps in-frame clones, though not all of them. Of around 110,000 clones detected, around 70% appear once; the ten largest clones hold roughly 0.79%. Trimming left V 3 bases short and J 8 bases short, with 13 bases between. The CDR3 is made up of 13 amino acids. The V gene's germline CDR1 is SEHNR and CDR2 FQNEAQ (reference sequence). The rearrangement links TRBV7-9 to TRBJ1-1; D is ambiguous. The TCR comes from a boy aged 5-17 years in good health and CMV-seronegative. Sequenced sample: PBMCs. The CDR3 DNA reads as TGTGCCAGCAGCTTTGGGGTTGGGGAGGAAGCTTTCTTT. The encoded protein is CASSFGVGEEAFF.